This passage covers 9 T cell receptor beta chains from one sample sequenced in a study of blood T cell repertoires in COVID-19. Clones were read by immunoSEQ multiplex PCR, and TCRdb kept only the in-frame ones, dropping some. There are just over 250,000 clones in the sample; 91% occur only once, and 2.6% lies in the top ten. Source material: peripheral blood. All receptors derive from a person aged 18 to 35 with COVID-19, enrolled during active disease.

The chain couples TRBV5-1 to TRBJ2-5; 9 positions match TRBD1. The CDR3 loop spans 15 amino acids. The V segment lost 2 bases and the J segment 2 bases; nucleotides outside the gene matches: 4. Per the germline V gene, CDR1 is SGHRS and CDR2 is YFSETQ. The CDR3: CASSFGDREQETQYF. DNA of the CDR3: TGCGCCAGCAGCTTCGGGGACAGGGAGCAAGAGACCCAGTACTTC.

The chain is built from TRBV13 and TRBJ2-3, with D possibly being TRBD1 (6 bases). The CDR3 sequence is 13 residues long. Trimming took 5 bases from V and 5 from J, leaving 11 bases between them. CDR1 and CDR2 (germline): PRHDT, FYEKMQ (reference sequence). The CDR3 nucleotides are TGTGCCAGCAGCCCTCAAGGGGGAGATACGCAGTATTTT. It codes for CASSPQGGDTQYF. The variable domain in full, completed from reference TRBV13 and TRBJ2-3, reads AAGVIQSPRHLIKEKRETATLKCYPIPRHDTVYWYQQGPGQDPQFLISFYEKMQSDKGSIPDRFSAQQFSDYHSELNMSSLELGDSALYFCASSPQGGDTQYFGPGTRLTVL.

The gene calls are TRBV21-1 and TRBJ2-1; TRBD2 is taken as the D call from the table, unchecked against the DNA. TRBV21-1 is reported as a pseudogene. This CDR3 comprises 20 residues. CDR3 in amino acids: CASSSDPRTSVHLPGNEQFF. The DNA for the CDR3 is TGTGCCAGCAGCAGTGATCCCCGGACTAGCGTGCATCTGCCCGGCAATGAGCAGTTCTTC.

This sequence joins TRBV19 and TRBJ2-7; a weak D match, TRBD2 (6 bases). V was clipped by 6 bases and J by 7 bases, with 16 bases between them. Per the germline V gene, CDR1 is LNHDA and CDR2 is SQIVND (reference sequence). The CDR3 loop spans 13 amino acids. The CDR3 region has the DNA TGTGCCAGTAGCCTTTCAGGAGGGCTTGAGCAGTACTTC. It specifies CASSLSGGLEQYF.

This chain joins TRBV7-3 and TRBJ2-3; 8 nucleotides align to TRBD2. The germline gives CDR1 SGHTA, CDR2 FQGTGA. J was trimmed by 4 bases and V by 4 bases; bases with no gene match: 7. This CDR3 is built from 15 residues. The DNA of the CDR3 is TGTGCCAGCAGCTCCTTAGCGGGAAGAGCAGATACGCAGTATTTT. This encodes CASSSLAGRADTQYF. Complete variable domain (other parts from reference TRBV7-3 and TRBJ2-3): GAGVSQTPSNKVTEKGKYVELRCDPISGHTALYWYRQSLGQGPEFLIYFQGTGAADDSGLPNDRFFAVRPEGSVSTLKIQRTERGDSAVYLCASSSLAGRADTQYFGPGTRLTVL.

The chain uses TRBV28 and TRBJ1-5, with D perhaps matching TRBD1 (6 bases). The CDR3 length is 14 residues. From germline, CDR1 is MDHEN and CDR2 SYDVKM. V dropped 6 bases and J dropped 7 bases, with 16 bases sitting between them. The CDR3 loop reads CASSGSTGYQPQHF. The CDR3 DNA sequence: TGTGCCAGCAGCGGCAGCACAGGGTACCAGCCCCAGCATTTT.

The V and J genes are TRBV7-2 and TRBJ1-5, with D possibly being TRBD1 (6 bases). Germline V lookup: CDR1 SGHTA, CDR2 FQGNSA. With 6 bases removed from V and 7 bases from J, the gap between germline ends came to 16 bases. The CDR3 has 14 amino acids. The CDR3 spells CASSSIFQGQPQHF. CDR3 nucleotide sequence: TGTGCCAGCAGTTCCATTTTTCAGGGGCAGCCCCAGCATTTT.

The rearrangement uses TRBV5-1 and TRBJ1-2, with D uncertain. The length of the CDR3 is 15 residues. Per the germline V gene, CDR1 is SGHRS and CDR2 is YFSETQ. Trimming pared 0 bases from V and 0 bases from J, leaving 9 bases between. CDR3 protein: CASSLVEGPNYGYTF. The CDR3 DNA follows: TGCGCCAGCAGCTTGGTGGAGGGTCCTAACTATGGCTACACCTTC.

The chain uses TRBV7-4 and TRBJ1-5; 7 bases are shared with TRBD1. CDR3 length equals 13 residues. Germline CDR1 is SGHVT and CDR2 is SQSDAQ. V was pared by 6 bases and J by 4 bases, with 3 bases of the junction left unmatched. The CDR3 DNA follows: TGTGCCAGCAGATCGACAGGGAATCAGCCCCAGCATTTT. This sequence encodes CASRSTGNQPQHF. Combining the CDR3 with reference TRBV7-4 and TRBJ1-5 gives the whole variable domain GAGVSQSPRYKVAKRGRDVALRCDSISGHVTLYWYRQTLGQGSEVLTYSQSDAQRDKSGRPSGRFSAERPERSVSTLKIQRTEQGDSAVYLCASRSTGNQPQHFGDGTRLSIL.